Sequencing of this T cell receptor (beta chain) was carried out in a study of blood T cell repertoires in COVID-19. On the study more broadly: Researchers got acute and convalescent COVID-19 samples from the United States, Italy and Spain. In each case, the material was cDNA or gDNA derived from T cells, B-cell-depleted T cells, or PBMCs.

Only in-frame clones appear in the TCRdb table, and some are missing; sequencing was by immunoSEQ multiplex PCR. Here the sample spans 200,000 to 250,000 clones, approximately 80% being singletons. Germline V gene lookup returns CDR1 SGHDN and CDR2 FVKESK. CDR3 length equals 15 residues. Trimming removed 1 base from V and 7 bases from J, with 11 bases in between. The receptor's source is a woman at least 80 years old with acute or convalescent COVID-19. This rearrangement joins TRBV14 to TRBJ1-6, with TRBD1 as a possible D gene (5 bases). The sample was peripheral blood. The CDR3 nucleotides are TGTGCCAGCAGCCAAGGGGCAGGGAGGAATTCACCCCTCCACTTT. Translated: CASSQGAGRNSPLHF.